This passage covers 21 T cell receptor beta chains from one sample sequenced in a study of T cells in Graves' hyperthyroidism and ophthalmopathy. There were TCR beta CDR3 regions amplified from RNA transcripts. HTBI primers were employed in a first-round RT-PCR of the TCR CDR3. TCRdb re-called the multiplex PCR reads through MiXCR, storing one row per CDR3 protein. The table lists roughly 650,000 distinct CDR3 sequences, roughly 15% of them singletons, with 2.5% to 4% in the top ten. The sample comprised blood. These receptors were taken from a woman aged 40 to 50 with Graves' ophthalmopathy.

This clonotype was seen a handful of times. This chain uses TRBV9 with TRBJ1-4; D is ambiguous. V was pared by 4 bases and J by 6 bases, with 16 bases between. CDR3 length: 15 residues. From germline, CDR1 is SGDLS and CDR2 YYNGEE. The CDR3 DNA reads TGTGCCAGCAGCCCAAGCAGTATAAGGGATGAAAAACTGTTTTTT. Amino acid sequence: CASSPSSIRDEKLFF. The full variable domain, in which reference TRBV9 and TRBJ1-4 provide the parts outside the CDR3, is DSGVTQTPKHLITATGQRVTLRCSPRSGDLSVYWYQQSLDQGLQFLIQYYNGEERAKGNILERFSAQQFPDLHSELNLSSLELGDSALYFCASSPSSIRDEKLFFGSGTQLSVL.

In this sample, this clonotype turned up a few times. The CDR3 sequence: CASSLLGRHSGNTIYF. The CDR3 nucleotides read TGTGCCAGCAGCTTGTTGGGCAGACACTCTGGAAACACCATATATTTT. The chain joins TRBV5-6 to TRBJ1-3, with D unclear. This CDR3 region has 16 residues. Germline CDR1 reads SGHDT; CDR2 reads YYEEEE. Trimming removed 1 base from V and 0 bases from J, with 11 bases in between.

This chain joins TRBV28 and TRBJ2-7, with 10 bases aligning to TRBD2. Germline V lookup: CDR1 MDHEN, CDR2 SYDVKM. J lost 3 bases, V lost 5 bases, and 7 bases had no gene match. The CDR3 length is 15 residues. This CDR3 is CASSPSPSGGYEQYF. For the CDR3, the DNA is TGTGCCAGCAGTCCGAGTCCTAGCGGGGGCTACGAGCAGTACTTC.

The chain has TRBV15 and TRBJ2-3, with TRBD2 as a possible D gene (6 bases). Trimming cost V 5 bases and J 6 bases, with 9 bases left between them. CDR3 length: 12 amino acids. Per germline, CDR1 LNHNV and CDR2 YYDKDF (reference sequence). The CDR3 here is CATSPGEDTQYF. DNA for the CDR3: TGTGCCACCAGCCCGGGGGAGGATACGCAGTATTTT.

The chain carries TRBV20-1 and TRBJ2-2, with a weak D call TRBD1 (5 bases). The ends were cut back, 0 bases at V and 1 base at J, with 12 bases in the middle. Germline V gives CDR1 DFQATT, CDR2 SNEGSKA (reference sequence). The CDR3 runs to 16 residues. The CDR3 nucleotides are TGCAGTGCTAGAGATCACCAGGGCGAGAACACCGGGGAGCTGTTTTTT. This sequence encodes CSARDHQGENTGELFF.

The chain employs TRBV28 and TRBJ1-3; possibly TRBD1 for D (6 bases). The CDR3 covers 15 residues. Trimming shortened V by 1 base and J by 4 bases, and 11 bases separated the two germline ends. CDR1 MDHEN and CDR2 SYDVKM come from the germline V gene. CDR3 region: CASSLLVGTGNTIYF. Written as DNA, the CDR3 is TGTGCCAGCAGTTTATTGGTGGGGACAGGAAACACCATATATTTT.

Written as DNA, the CDR3 is TGCGCCAGCAGCACGGACCACGAGGGAAACACCATATATTTT. Its protein is CASSTDHEGNTIYF. The chain has TRBV5-1 and TRBJ1-3, with D uncertain. V was clipped by 4 bases and J by 4 bases, with 12 bases between them. The CDR3 is 14 residues long. CDR1 is SGHRS and CDR2 is YFSETQ in the germline V gene. The full variable domain, in which reference TRBV5-1 and TRBJ1-3 provide the parts outside the CDR3, is KAGVTQTPRYLIKTRGQQVTLSCSPISGHRSVSWYQQTPGQGLQFLFEYFSETQRNKGNFPGRFSGRQFSNSRSEMNVSTLELGDSALYLCASSTDHEGNTIYFGEGSWLTVV.

The genes are TRBV20-1 and TRBJ2-7, with 7 bases lining up with TRBD2. The CDR3 extends over 14 amino acids. Germline lookup yields CDR1 DFQATT and CDR2 SNEGSKA (reference sequence). J gave up 4 bases and V 0 bases, and 6 bases lay outside the gene matches. In nucleotides, the CDR3 is TGCAGTGCTAGAGAAGCGGGAACCTTGTACGAGCAGTACTTC. This codes for CSAREAGTLYEQYF.

The chain combines TRBV27 with TRBJ2-2; D tentatively reads TRBD1 or TRBD2 (6 bases each). The germline V gene encodes CDR1 MNHEY and CDR2 SMNVEV (reference sequence). Deletions cut 5 bases from V and 0 bases from J, with 13 bases between. The CDR3 totals 16 residues. DNA of the CDR3: TGTGCCAGCAGTCCGCAAGGGGGGCCGAACACCGGGGAGCTGTTTTTT. As protein: CASSPQGGPNTGELFF.

In its sample, this clonotype was seen many times. The CDR3 DNA is TGTGCCAGCAGCCGGGAGAAGGACAGGTCCAATGAGCAGTTCTTC. It codes for CASSREKDRSNEQFF. The V call is TRBV16, the J call TRBJ2-1, with 7 nucleotides matching TRBD1. CDR3 size: 15 residues. Per the germline V gene, CDR1 is KGHSY and CDR2 is FQNENV. V trimming: 4 bases; J trimming: 6 bases; junction bases outside the gene matches: 9.

This clonotype was detected many times. The chain couples TRBV3-1 to TRBJ2-5; TRBD1 is a possible D gene (8 bases). This CDR3 has 15 residues. Germline loops: CDR1 LGHDT, CDR2 YNNKEL (reference sequence). V lost 0 bases and J 7 bases, leaving 15 bases between the germline ends. CDR3 in DNA: TGTGCCAGCAGCCAAGATCGGACAGGGAGGGCGACCCAGTACTTC. The encoded protein is CASSQDRTGRATQYF.

In its sample, this clonotype was seen many times. The CDR3 coding sequence is TGTGCCAGTCTGCCCCACTATAGCGGGGGGGCCGCGTTTTGGGGTGAGCAGTTCTTC. This gives the protein CASLPHYSGGAAFWGEQFF. The rearrangement uses TRBV27 and TRBJ2-1, with TRBD2 identical over 11 bases. The germline gives CDR1 MNHEY, CDR2 SMNVEV (reference sequence). The CDR3 is 19 residues long. V shed 9 bases and J 9 bases; nucleotides not matched to a gene: 25.

The chain combines TRBV15 with TRBJ1-3; 9 bases match TRBD1. From germline, CDR1 is LNHNV and CDR2 YYDKDF (reference sequence). The V and J ends lost 5 bases and 4 bases, in that order; junction bases with no gene match: 6. The CDR3 covers 15 residues. This CDR3 reads CATSAAGTGGNTIYF. Here the CDR3 DNA reads TGTGCCACCAGCGCAGCCGGGACAGGGGGAAACACCATATATTTT.

On this clonotype itself: This may be a read error: a much more frequent sequence differs by one nucleotide. The chain has TRBV12-3 or TRBV12-4 and TRBJ2-1, with D possibly matching TRBD1 (6 bases). The CDR3 contains 13 residues. The DNA of the CDR3 is TGTGCCAGCAGTGACTACAGGGATAATGGGCAGTTCTTC. Its protein product is CASSDYRDNGQFF.

The sample holds many counts of this clonotype. V gene TRBV2 combines with J gene TRBJ1-2; TRBD1 matches at 8 bases. The V segment lost 9 bases and the J segment 2 bases; nucleotides outside the gene matches: 11. The V gene's germline CDR1 is SNHLY and CDR2 FYNNEI. This CDR3 has 15 amino acids. CDR3 in amino acids: CASRRQGATNYGYTF. The CDR3 coding sequence is TGTGCCAGTCGGAGGCAGGGGGCGACGAACTATGGCTACACCTTC.

This clonotype was picked up many times. The gene calls are TRBV12-3 or TRBV12-4 and TRBJ2-5; unclear D gene. V was shortened by 7 bases and J by 5 bases, with 14 bases between the two germline ends. CDR3 length: 13 residues. The CDR3 DNA reads TGTGCCAGCACCTGGAGAAACTGGGAGACCCAGTACTTC. As protein: CASTWRNWETQYF.

The chain combines TRBV20-1 with TRBJ2-1, with D perhaps TRBD1 or TRBD2 (5 bases each). Trimming took 6 bases from V and 1 from J, leaving 19 bases between them. The CDR3 has 16 residues. Germline assignment: CDR1 DFQATT and CDR2 SNEGSKA (reference sequence). CDR3 sequence: CSAHGADPFSYNEQFF. Written as DNA, the CDR3 is TGCAGTGCCCACGGGGCAGACCCTTTTTCCTACAATGAGCAGTTCTTC.

The V call is TRBV20-1, the J call TRBJ1-3; D call uncertain. The CDR3 is 12 residues long. V gave up 4 bases and J gave up 3 bases, with 7 bases separating them. Germline CDR1 and CDR2: DFQATT and SNEGSKA (reference sequence). Written as DNA, the CDR3 is TGCAGTGCTAAATTTGATGGAAACACCATATATTTT. Translating gives CSAKFDGNTIYF.

The genes are TRBV6-6 and TRBJ1-5, with 9 bases matching TRBD1. Trimming removed 2 bases from V and 6 bases from J; junction bases left unmatched: 11. This CDR3 spans 17 amino acids. Germline assignment: CDR1 MNHNY and CDR2 SVGAGI (reference sequence). The CDR3 region is CASSYETTGGNPQPQHF. CDR3 bases: TGTGCCAGCAGTTACGAGACAACAGGGGGCAATCCTCAGCCCCAGCATTTT.

The genes are TRBV4-1 and TRBJ1-2, with no clear D. Germline assignment: CDR1 MGHRA and CDR2 YSYEKL. The V end lost 0 bases, the J end lost 8 bases, and 13 bases lay between the germline ends. CDR3 length: 14 residues. In DNA, the CDR3 is TGCGCCAGCAGCCAAGAGGAGGGAACCAGGGGCTACACCTTC. Protein: CASSQEEGTRGYTF.

This clonotype was observed many times. V is TRBV7-8 and J is TRBJ2-5; the match to TRBD1 covers 7 bases. The CDR3 length is 13 residues. The V segment lost 5 bases and the J segment 3 bases; nucleotides outside the gene matches: 3. CDR1 and CDR2 (germline): SGHVS, FQNEAQ. DNA for the CDR3: TGTGCCAGCAGCATCGGGACAGAAGAGACCCAGTACTTC. The encoded protein is CASSIGTEETQYF.